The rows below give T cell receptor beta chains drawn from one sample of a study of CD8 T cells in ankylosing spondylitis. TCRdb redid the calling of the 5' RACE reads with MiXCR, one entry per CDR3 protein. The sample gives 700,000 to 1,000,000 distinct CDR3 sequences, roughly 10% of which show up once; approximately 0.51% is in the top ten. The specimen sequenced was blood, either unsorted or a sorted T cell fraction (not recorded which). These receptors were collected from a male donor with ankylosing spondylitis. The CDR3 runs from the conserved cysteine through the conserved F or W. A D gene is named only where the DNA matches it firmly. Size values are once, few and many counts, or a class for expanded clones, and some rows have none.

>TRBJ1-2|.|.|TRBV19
TGTGCCAGTAGTACCACGGGACTTGGGGCTGGCTACACCTTC
CASSTTGLGAGYTF
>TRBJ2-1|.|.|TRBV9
TGTGCCAGCAGCCCAACCGTTGGGGCAAATGAGCAGTTCTTC
CASSPTVGANEQFF
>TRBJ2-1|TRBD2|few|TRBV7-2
TGTGCCAGCAGCCTGACGGGGGGACCCTACAATGAGCAGTTCTTC
CASSLTGGPYNEQFF
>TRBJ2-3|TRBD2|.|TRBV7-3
TGTGCCAGCAGCTTAACCTCTAGCGGGGGCACAGATACGCAGTATTTT
CASSLTSSGGTDTQYF
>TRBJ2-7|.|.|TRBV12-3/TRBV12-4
TGTGCCAGCAGTTTCTTGCAGGGGGGGCACGAGCAGTACTTC
CASSFLQGGHEQYF
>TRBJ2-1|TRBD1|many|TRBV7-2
TGTGCCAGCAGCTTCAGGACAGGGGGGGCCTACAATGAGCAGTTCTTC
CASSFRTGGAYNEQFF
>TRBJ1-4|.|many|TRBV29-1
TGCAGCGTTGAAGACTGGGCTACTAATGAAAAACTGTTTTTT
CSVEDWATNEKLFF
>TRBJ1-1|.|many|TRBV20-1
TGCAGTGCTAGAGACCCACCCATGAACACTGAAGCTTTCTTT
CSARDPPMNTEAFF
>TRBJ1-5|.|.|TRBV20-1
TGCAGTCCTACCCGGGACACTAATCAGCCCCAGCATTTT
CSPTRDTNQPQHF
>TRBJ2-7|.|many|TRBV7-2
TGTGCCAGCAGCGCTTCCTACGAGCAGTACTTC
CASSASYEQYF
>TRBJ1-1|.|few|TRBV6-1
TGTGCCAGCAGTCGGGGTGTATACACTGAAGCTTTCTTT
CASSRGVYTEAFF
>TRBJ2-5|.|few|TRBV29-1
TGCAGCGCCCCCGGGGGCAGGGGGAGTTCGGAGACCCAGTACTTC
CSAPGGRGSSETQYF
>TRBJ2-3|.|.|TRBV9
TGTGTCAGCAGCGCCCGGACCAGCACAGATACGCAGTATTTT
CVSSARTSTDTQYF
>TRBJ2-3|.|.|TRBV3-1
TGTGCCAGCAGCCCGGCCGTGCGGGGTGTGGCGCAGTATTTT
CASSPAVRGVAQYF
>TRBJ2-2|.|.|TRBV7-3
TGTGCCAGCAGCTTCGGGGGCCATAACACCGGGGAGCTGTTTTTT
CASSFGGHNTGELFF
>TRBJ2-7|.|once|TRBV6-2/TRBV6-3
TGTGCCAGCAGTTACATGAGGTCCTACGAGCAGTACTTC
CASSYMRSYEQYF
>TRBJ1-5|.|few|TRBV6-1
TGTGCCAGCAGTGAGGGACCCCAATATCAGCCCCAGCATTTT
CASSEGPQYQPQHF
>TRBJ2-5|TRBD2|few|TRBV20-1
TGCAGTGCTAGAGTAACTAGCGGGGCAGAGACCCAGTACTTC
CSARVTSGAETQYF
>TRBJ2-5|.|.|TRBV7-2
TGTGCCAGCAGCTTATACAGCAGACAAGAGACCCAGTACTTC
CASSLYSRQETQYF
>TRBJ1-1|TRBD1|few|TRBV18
TGTGCCAGCTCACCCTGGACAGGGGAGAACACTGAAGCTTTCTTT
CASSPWTGENTEAFF
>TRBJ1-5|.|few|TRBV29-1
TGCAGCGTATCGGACGGTGACAATCAGCCCCAGCATTTT
CSVSDGDNQPQHF
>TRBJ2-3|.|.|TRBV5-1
TGCGCCAGCCGTAACGGGAGATCTGGAACAGATACGCAGTATTTT
CASRNGRSGTDTQYF
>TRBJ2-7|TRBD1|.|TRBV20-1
TGCATTGCTAGAGAGGGGGCGACAGGGTCCTACGAGCAGTACTTC
CIAREGATGSYEQYF
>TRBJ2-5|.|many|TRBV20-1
TGCAGTGCGGAGAGGGATGGGAGAGAAGAGACCCAGTACTTC
CSAERDGREETQYF
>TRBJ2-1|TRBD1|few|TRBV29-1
TGCAGCGTTGCCCGCTTTACAGGGGGCGATCCCAATGAGCAGTTCTTC
CSVARFTGGDPNEQFF
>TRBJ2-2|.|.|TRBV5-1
TGCGCCAGCAGCTCAGTCCGGACGAGAACCGGGGAGCTGTTTTTT
CASSSVRTRTGELFF
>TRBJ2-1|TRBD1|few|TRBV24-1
TGTGCCACCAGTGAACCACGACAGGGCTCCTACAATGAGCAGTTCTTC
CATSEPRQGSYNEQFF
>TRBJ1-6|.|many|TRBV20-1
TGCAGTGCTACAAGATCCCTCCATTCACCCCTCCACTTT
CSATRSLHSPLHF